This passage covers 16 T cell receptor beta chains from one sample sequenced in a study of control samples from healthy donors and cancer patients (dated by TCRdb to 2018 to 2021). The library was generated by the immunoSEQ multiplex PCR assay. The immuneACCESS repertoire file appears here via TCRdb, limited to in-frame rearrangements. These files lack a portion of the clones; in checked studies, under half of the deficit traces to unresolved V genes, and the cause of the others is not known. The sample records 120,000 or so clones, around 94% of which are singletons. 0.58% of the sample is held by the ten biggest clonotypes. The sequencing input was PBMCs. The receptors stem from an older man with head and neck cancer.

V is TRBV5-4 and J is TRBJ2-7; D is possibly TRBD1 (6 bases). Germline V CDR1 and CDR2: SGHNT, YYREEE (reference sequence). The V gene lost 3 bases and the J gene lost 7 bases, with 20 bases spanning the gap. The CDR3 totals 15 residues. CDR3 bases: TGTGCCAGCAGCTCCGGACAGACTGGGCTAGGTGAGCAGTACTTC. Its protein product is CASSSGQTGLGEQYF.

This clone turned up a few times. The chain carries TRBV19 and TRBJ1-5; D gene unclear. This CDR3 has 12 residues. The germline gives CDR1 LNHDA, CDR2 SQIVND (reference sequence). The V end was cut by 4 bases, the J end by 3 bases, with 4 bases between. The CDR3: CASSRPNQPQHF. The CDR3 nucleotides read TGTGCCAGTAGTAGACCCAATCAGCCCCAGCATTTT.

Comments on this clone: Within the sample, other DNA sequences also encode this same CDR3. The rearrangement uses TRBV3-1 (or the pseudogene TRBV3-2) and TRBJ1-6, with D hard to call. Trimming pared 1 base from V and 7 bases from J, leaving 5 bases between. The germline gives CDR1 LGHDT, CDR2 YNNKEL (reference sequence). The CDR3 extends over 13 amino acids. The CDR3 region is CASSQVENSPLHF. In DNA form, the CDR3 reads TGTGCCAGCAGCCAAGTTGAAAATTCACCCCTCCACTTT.

The genes are TRBV9 and TRBJ2-4; tentative D call: TRBD1 (6 bases). Germline V gives CDR1 SGDLS, CDR2 YYNGEE. V was trimmed by 4 bases and J by 0 bases, leaving 14 bases between them. This CDR3 is 16 amino acids long. CDR3: CASSFRGEGAKNIQYF. CDR3 DNA: TGTGCCAGCAGCTTCAGGGGTGAAGGAGCCAAAAACATTCAGTACTTC.

V gene TRBV28 combines with J gene TRBJ2-7, with D hard to call. The germline CDR1 and CDR2 sequences are MDHEN and SYDVKM. V shed 4 bases and J shed 3 bases, with 13 bases lying between them. The CDR3 loop spans 14 amino acids. This CDR3 reads CASSYDLPHYEQYF. The CDR3 coding sequence is TGTGCCAGCAGTTATGACCTACCCCACTACGAGCAGTACTTC.

This clone was seen a few times. The rearrangement joins TRBV19 to TRBJ1-1; D ambiguous. In germline, CDR1 is LNHDA, CDR2 SQIVND (reference sequence). V shed 7 bases and J shed 1 base, with 13 bases lying between them. CDR3 length: 14 amino acids. The CDR3 region has the DNA TGTGCCAGTATGGCAGCCCTGGGGAACACTGAAGCTTTCTTT. Its translation is CASMAALGNTEAFF. The entire variable domain, with the rest obtained from reference TRBV19 and TRBJ1-1, is as follows: DGGITQSPKYLFRKEGQNVTLSCEQNLNHDAMYWYRQDPGQGLRLIYYSQIVNDFQKGDIAEGYSVSREKKESFPLTVTSAQKNPTAFYLCASMAALGNTEAFFGQGTRLTVV.

The J gene is TRBJ1-4, the V gene TRBV6-4; D gene unclear. CDR1 MRHNA and CDR2 SNTAGT come from the germline V gene. Trimming cost V 6 bases and J 7 bases, with 21 bases left between them. The CDR3 length is 16 residues. The CDR3 sequence is CASSRDQRIIGEKLFF. CDR3 DNA sequence: TGTGCCAGCAGCCGGGATCAAAGGATTATAGGTGAAAAACTGTTTTTT.

This sequence joins TRBV6-2 or TRBV6-3 and TRBJ1-3; D is uncertain. In germline, CDR1 is MNHEY, CDR2 SVGEGT. This CDR3 has 15 residues. Trimming left V 2 bases short and J 0 bases short, with 8 bases between. CDR3 nucleotides: TGTGCCAGCAGTTACGGACGGCCCTCTGGAAACACCATATATTTT. Translating gives CASSYGRPSGNTIYF.

CDR3 amino acids: CASSRRGGDGYEQYF. DNA of the CDR3: TGTGCCAGCAGCCGCAGAGGGGGGGACGGCTACGAGCAGTACTTC. This sequence joins TRBV5-4 and TRBJ2-7; tentative D call: TRBD2 (7 bases). Deletions cut 4 bases from V and 3 bases from J, with 17 bases between. The CDR3 length is 15 residues. CDR1 is SGHNT and CDR2 is YYREEE in the germline V gene (reference sequence). The full variable domain, with the rest looked up from reference TRBV5-4 and TRBJ2-7, is ETGVTQSPTHLIKTRGQQVTLRCSSQSGHNTVSWYQQALGQGPQFIFQYYREEENGRGNFPPRFSGLQFPNYSSELNVNALELDDSALYLCASSRRGGDGYEQYFGPGTRLTVT.

This rearrangement joins TRBV5-4 to TRBJ2-5; D tentatively fits TRBD1 or TRBD2 (5 bases each). The germline V and J ends were trimmed by 0 bases and 2 bases, with 8 bases remaining between them. Germline CDR1 is SGHNT and CDR2 is YYREEE (reference sequence). The CDR3 runs 14 residues. CDR3 in DNA: TGTGCCAGCAGCTTGGGGGGGTCGCAAGAGACCCAGTACTTC. Translation gives CASSLGGSQETQYF. Looking up the rest from reference TRBV5-4 and TRBJ2-5 gives the full variable domain: ETGVTQSPTHLIKTRGQQVTLRCSSQSGHNTVSWYQQALGQGPQFIFQYYREEENGRGNFPPRFSGLQFPNYSSELNVNALELDDSALYLCASSLGGSQETQYFGPGTRLLVL.

The chain carries TRBV6-5 and TRBJ1-4; 10 bases map to TRBD1. The CDR3 is 16 amino acids. Trimming at V came to 0 bases and at J to 6 bases, leaving 4 bases not matched to a gene. Germline CDR1 MNHEY, CDR2 SVGAGI. The chain's CDR3 is CASSYSAGTGDEKLFF. CDR3 coding DNA: TGTGCCAGCAGTTACTCGGCCGGGACAGGGGATGAAAAACTGTTTTTT.

In the case of this clone: The junction departs from the called germline gene at one end, perhaps through a read error. CDR3 bases: TGTGCCGTCAGTCCTAGAGCAGTCGGGAGTAGCAATCAGCCCCAGCATTTT. It codes for CAVSPRAVGSSNQPQHF. V and J are TRBV10-3 and TRBJ1-5; the D is unclear. The CDR3 spans 17 residues. Germline loops: CDR1 ENHRY, CDR2 SYGVKD.

For the CDR3, the DNA is TGTGCCAGTAGTCCCCAAGTAAGTACTGAAGCTTTCTTT. It encodes CASSPQVSTEAFF. The chain employs TRBV19 and TRBJ1-1, with D unresolved. Germline-derived CDR1 and CDR2 are LNHDA and SQIVND (reference sequence). Deletions cut 5 bases from V and 5 bases from J, with 12 bases between. The CDR3 has 13 residues.

V usage is TRBV9 and J usage is TRBJ2-3, with 13 nucleotides matching TRBD2. This CDR3 region has 17 residues. The V and J ends lost 0 bases and 4 bases, in that order; junction bases with no gene match: 5. Per germline, CDR1 SGDLS and CDR2 YYNGEE. CDR3 DNA: TGTGCCAGCAGCGTAGCCGGGACTAGCGGGATCGCAGATACGCAGTATTTT. It codes for CASSVAGTSGIADTQYF.

The V and J genes are TRBV7-9 and TRBJ1-2; D unresolved. Between the trimmed V and J ends, which lost 1 base and 8 bases, there was a span of 8 bases. This CDR3 comprises 12 residues. Germline loops: CDR1 SEHNR, CDR2 FQNEAQ (reference sequence). Written as DNA, the CDR3 is TGTGCCAGCAGCTTAGAAGGAGGCGGCTACACCTTC. It specifies CASSLEGGGYTF.

This chain joins TRBV4-2 and TRBJ2-2, with D maybe TRBD2 (6 bases). The CDR3 is 14 amino acids. Trimming pared 4 bases from V and 6 bases from J, leaving 12 bases between. The V gene's germline CDR1 is LGHNA and CDR2 YNFKEQ. The CDR3 region has the DNA TGTGCCAGCAGCCTTACTAGCTTGGCCGGGGAGCTGTTTTTT. This sequence encodes CASSLTSLAGELFF.